Given below is one T cell receptor beta chain in context. What it recognizes is unknown. Assay used: immunoSEQ multiplex PCR; TCRdb lists only in-frame clones, some missing. The sample carries approximately 64,000 clones, approximately 90% recorded once. The entry originates in a study of OX40 agonist ivuxolimab in advanced cancers. Study context: Patients were dosed intravenously with ivuxolimab at 0.01 to 10 mg/kg every 2 weeks.

Findings of the study overall: At 0.1 to 3.0 mg/kg and by week 6, clonal expansion occurred in CD4+ and CD8+ blood T cells.

The clonotype was recovered from an adult with an advanced solid tumor such as melanoma, head and neck, liver or kidney cancer. The starting material was CD4+ or CD8+ T cells sorted from blood, obtained in a trial of the OX40 agonist ivuxolimab.

The CDR3 protein is CASSYSVGAGQPQHF. The CDR3 nucleotides are TGTGCCAGCAGTTACTCGGTAGGAGCAGGTCAGCCCCAGCATTTT. The chain uses TRBV6-5 and TRBJ1-5; D is undetermined. The CDR3 length is 15 residues. V lost 0 bases to trimming and J lost 6 bases, with 12 bases between them. Per the germline V gene, CDR1 is MNHEY and CDR2 is SVGAGI.